The 14 T cell receptor beta chains listed next were all sequenced from one sample in a study of identical twins. MiXCR, run by TCRdb on the 5' RACE reads, gives a single entry per CDR3 protein. The sample lists about 490,000 distinct CDR3 sequences, nearly 15% seen once, with around 0.48% in the top ten. The sample was also reused in another study, on yellow fever vaccine responses in identical twins.

The sequencing sample was made of CD4+ T cells sorted from blood. The receptors were sampled from a young woman in good health.

The gene calls are TRBV7-8 and TRBJ2-1, with 9 bases identical to TRBD1. Germline V gene lookup returns CDR1 SGHVS and CDR2 FQNEAQ. V trimming: 5 bases; J trimming: 7 bases; junction bases outside the gene matches: 18. The CDR3 is 18 residues long. The CDR3 coding sequence is TGTGCCAGCAGCCCCCTCCCCTCCCGGGACAGGGTAAGGAATGAGCAGTTCTTC. This codes for CASSPLPSRDRVRNEQFF.

The V gene is TRBV7-3, the J gene TRBJ2-3; TRBD2 agrees at 16 bases. The CDR3 is 17 amino acids. V lost 4 bases, J lost 6 bases, and 7 bases stayed unmatched. Germline loops: CDR1 SGHTA, CDR2 FQGTGA. As DNA, the CDR3 is TGTGCCAGCAGCTGGGGACTAGCGGGAGGGCCGAAGGATACGCAGTATTTT. Translation: CASSWGLAGGPKDTQYF.

The chain is built from TRBV7-2 and TRBJ2-1; 10 positions match TRBD1. Germline loops: CDR1 SGHTA, CDR2 FQGNSA. Trimming took 5 bases from V and 6 from J; bases not matched to a gene: 7. The CDR3 runs 15 residues. For the CDR3, the DNA is TGTGCCAGCAGCGCGGGACAGGGGCTATTCAATGAGCAGTTCTTC. Translated, it gives CASSAGQGLFNEQFF.

This clonotype was seen repeatedly, ten times or more. This chain links TRBV5-1 with TRBJ1-2; 7 bases line up with TRBD1. V lost 0 bases to trimming and J lost 7 bases; unmatched junction nucleotides: 6. In germline, CDR1 is SGHRS, CDR2 YFSETQ. This CDR3 region has 14 residues. This chain's CDR3 is CASSLATGTAGYTF. The CDR3 nucleotides read TGCGCCAGCAGCTTGGCGACAGGGACGGCTGGCTACACCTTC.

As for this clonotype: An end of the junction does not agree with germline; a read error may underlie this. The V call is TRBV25-1, the J call TRBJ2-5; TRBD2 matches at 7 bases. The CDR3 is 14 amino acids. CDR1 MGHDK and CDR2 SYGVNS come from the germline V gene. The CDR3 nucleotides read TGTGCCAGCAGTGAATATGGGGGGGAAGAGACCAAGTACTTC. Its protein is CASSEYGGEETKYF.

This clonotype came up a few times. This chain joins TRBV4-1 and TRBJ2-1, with 7 bases aligning to TRBD2. From germline, CDR1 is MGHRA and CDR2 YSYEKL. The CDR3 extends over 16 amino acids. The ends lost 0 bases at V and 2 bases at J; junction bases unmatched: 4. CDR3 in DNA: TGCGCCAGCAGCCAAGATTACGCGGGGGCCTACAATGAGCAGTTCTTC. This codes for CASSQDYAGAYNEQFF.

The chain carries TRBV6-1 and TRBJ1-6, with a tentative D call TRBD1 (5 bases). The germline V and J ends were trimmed by 6 bases and 9 bases, with 15 bases remaining between them. CDR1 and CDR2 from the germline V gene are MNHNS and SASEGT. The CDR3 runs to 14 residues. The CDR3 region is CASSHGGELSPLHF. The CDR3 DNA sequence: TGTGCCAGCAGCCACGGGGGTGAGCTTTCACCCCTCCACTTT.

This clonotype was picked up a small number of times. The chain employs TRBV3-1 and TRBJ2-1; 8 nucleotides line up with TRBD1. The germline V gene encodes CDR1 LGHDT and CDR2 YNNKEL (reference sequence). The CDR3 runs 15 residues. The J segment lost 3 bases and the V segment lost 1 base, leaving 2 bases of the junction unmatched. In DNA form, the CDR3 reads TGTGCCAGCAGCCAAGGGGGGACAGGCTACAATGAGCAGTTCTTC. This encodes CASSQGGTGYNEQFF.

V is TRBV19 and J is TRBJ2-2; weak D call: TRBD2 (6 bases). The CDR3 extends over 13 amino acids. Germline V CDR1 and CDR2: LNHDA, SQIVND (reference sequence). Trimming shortened V by 3 bases and J by 7 bases, and 9 bases separated the two germline ends. The CDR3: CASSMGLLGELFF. CDR3 nucleotides: TGTGCCAGTAGTATGGGACTCCTCGGGGAGCTGTTTTTT.

This clonotype was observed many times. V usage is TRBV6-1 and J usage is TRBJ1-1; D remains ambiguous. This CDR3 is built from 11 residues. Germline CDR1 is MNHNS and CDR2 is SASEGT. With 6 bases removed from V and 3 bases from J, the gap between germline ends came to 5 bases. The CDR3 DNA follows: TGTGCCAGCAGGAGGGACACTGAAGCTTTCTTT. It codes for CASRRDTEAFF.

This clonotype turned up a few times. V usage is TRBV3-1 and J usage is TRBJ2-7, with D hard to call. Trimming left V 0 bases short and J 0 bases short, with 9 bases between. The CDR3 consists of 15 residues. The germline V gene has CDR1 LGHDT and CDR2 YNNKEL (reference sequence). The CDR3 DNA sequence: TGTGCCAGCAGCCAAGAAGGCGGTAGCTCCTACGAGCAGTACTTC. Translation gives CASSQEGGSSYEQYF.

This chain links TRBV20-1 with TRBJ2-7; the D is unclear. Looked up from germline, CDR1 is DFQATT and CDR2 is SNEGSKA (reference sequence). This CDR3 has 12 amino acids. Trimming took off 3 bases at V and 2 bases at J, with 8 bases between the two ends. The DNA for the CDR3 is TGCAGTGCTAGTCGGAATACCTACGAGCAGTACGTC. This translates into CSASRNTYEQYV.

This clonotype has just a few counts. CDR3 sequence (DNA): TGTGCCAGCAGCCAAGCGACTCTTCTGAGGGGGCGCGGCTACACCTTC. It encodes CASSQATLLRGRGYTF. The chain couples TRBV3-1 to TRBJ1-2, with 7 nucleotides matching TRBD1. Germline CDR1 LGHDT, CDR2 YNNKEL (reference sequence). Trimming at V came to 1 base and at J to 8 bases, leaving 13 bases not matched to a gene. The CDR3 runs 16 residues.

This chain uses TRBV24-1 with TRBJ2-3; 11 bases are shared with TRBD2. V was pared by 10 bases and J by 1 base, with 3 bases of the junction left unmatched. This CDR3 contains 14 residues. Germline CDR1 KGHDR, CDR2 SFDVKD. The CDR3 loop is CATNSGGGTDTQYF. CDR3 sequence (DNA): TGTGCCACTAATAGCGGGGGGGGCACAGATACGCAGTATTTT.